The T cell receptor beta chain described here comes from a study of blood T cell repertoires in COVID-19. Study background: Samples of COVID-19 (acute and convalescent) were obtained from the United States, Italy and Spain. From T cells, B-cell-depleted T cells, or PBMCs came the material, which was cDNA or gDNA.

The CDR3 runs 14 residues. V was trimmed by 4 bases and J by 4 bases, leaving 10 bases between them. CDR1 MNHEY and CDR2 SMNVEV come from the germline V gene (reference sequence). Under the authors' procedure: Amplification from reference gene primers served as the basis for estimated nucleated cell counts. Clones were read by immunoSEQ multiplex PCR, and TCRdb kept only the in-frame ones, dropping some. That table furnishes V, J and clone size, whereas the DNA furnished D and trimming. This sample carries some 240,000 clones, roughly 88% of them seen once, and the ten largest clones take roughly 1.4%.

Sequencing input: peripheral blood. The rearrangement uses TRBV27 and TRBJ1-4; D is unclear. The source of this sequence is a woman in her thirties or forties who had recovered from COVID-19. The CDR3 DNA is TGTGCCAGCAGTTCCCACAGTCATAATGAAAAACTGTTTTTT. Protein product: CASSSHSHNEKLFF.